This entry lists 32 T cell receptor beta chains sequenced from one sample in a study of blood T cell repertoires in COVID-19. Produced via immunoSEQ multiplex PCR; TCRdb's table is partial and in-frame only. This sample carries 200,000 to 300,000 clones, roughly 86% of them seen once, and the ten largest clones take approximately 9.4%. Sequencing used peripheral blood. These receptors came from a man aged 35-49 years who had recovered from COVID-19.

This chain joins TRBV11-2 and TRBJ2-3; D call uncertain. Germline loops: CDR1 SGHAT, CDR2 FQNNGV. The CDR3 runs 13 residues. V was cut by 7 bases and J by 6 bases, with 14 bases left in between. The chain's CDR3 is CASTLQNGDTQYF. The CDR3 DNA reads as TGTGCCAGCACATTACAAAACGGGGATACGCAGTATTTT.

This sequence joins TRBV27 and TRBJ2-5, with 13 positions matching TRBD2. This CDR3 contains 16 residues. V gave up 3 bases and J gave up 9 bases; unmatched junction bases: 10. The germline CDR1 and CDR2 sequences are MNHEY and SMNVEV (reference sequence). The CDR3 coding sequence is TGTGCCAGCAGTTTGCGACTAGCGGGGGGCCGGGTGGCCCAGTACTTC. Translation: CASSLRLAGGRVAQYF.

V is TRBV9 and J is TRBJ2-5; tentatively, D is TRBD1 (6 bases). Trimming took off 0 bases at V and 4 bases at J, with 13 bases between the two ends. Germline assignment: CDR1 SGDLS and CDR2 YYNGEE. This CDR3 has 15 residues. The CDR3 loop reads CASSVGTGQIETQYF. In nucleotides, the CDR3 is TGTGCCAGCAGCGTAGGGACCGGACAGATAGAGACCCAGTACTTC.

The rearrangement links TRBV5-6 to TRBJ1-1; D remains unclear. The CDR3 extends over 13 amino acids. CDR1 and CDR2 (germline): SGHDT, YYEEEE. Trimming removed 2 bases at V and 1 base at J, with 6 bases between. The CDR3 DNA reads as TGTGCCAGCAGCTTTTACGGGAACACTGAAGCTTTCTTT. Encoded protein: CASSFYGNTEAFF.

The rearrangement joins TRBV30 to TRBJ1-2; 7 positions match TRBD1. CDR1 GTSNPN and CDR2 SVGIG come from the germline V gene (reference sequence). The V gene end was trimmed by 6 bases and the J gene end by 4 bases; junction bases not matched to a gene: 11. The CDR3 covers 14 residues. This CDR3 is CACPNRGLGYGYTF. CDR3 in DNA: TGTGCCTGTCCTAACAGGGGTTTAGGCTATGGCTACACCTTC.

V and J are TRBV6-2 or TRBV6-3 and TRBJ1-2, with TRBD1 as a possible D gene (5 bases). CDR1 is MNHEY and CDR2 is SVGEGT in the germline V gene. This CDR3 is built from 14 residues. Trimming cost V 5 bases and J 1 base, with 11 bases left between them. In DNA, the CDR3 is TGTGCCAGCAGTAAACCGACAGTTAACTATGGCTACACCTTC. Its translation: CASSKPTVNYGYTF.

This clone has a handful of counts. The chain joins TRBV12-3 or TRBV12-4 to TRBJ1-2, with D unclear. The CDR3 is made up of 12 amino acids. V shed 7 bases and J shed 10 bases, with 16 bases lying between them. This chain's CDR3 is CASTPVPPFYTF. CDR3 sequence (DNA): TGTGCCAGCACCCCGGTCCCCCCCTTCTACACCTTC.

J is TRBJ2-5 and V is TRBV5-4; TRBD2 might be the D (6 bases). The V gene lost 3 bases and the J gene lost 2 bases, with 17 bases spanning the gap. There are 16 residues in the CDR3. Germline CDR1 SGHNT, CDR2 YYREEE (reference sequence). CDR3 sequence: CASSSPKLAVQETQYF. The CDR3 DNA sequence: TGTGCCAGCAGCTCTCCTAAATTAGCGGTACAAGAGACCCAGTACTTC.

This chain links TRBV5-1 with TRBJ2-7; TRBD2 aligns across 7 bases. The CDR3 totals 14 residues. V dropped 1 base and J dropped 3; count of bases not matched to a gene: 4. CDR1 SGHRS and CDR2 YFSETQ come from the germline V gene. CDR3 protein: CASSLQRELYEQYF. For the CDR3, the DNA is TGCGCCAGCAGCTTGCAGCGGGAACTCTACGAGCAGTACTTC.

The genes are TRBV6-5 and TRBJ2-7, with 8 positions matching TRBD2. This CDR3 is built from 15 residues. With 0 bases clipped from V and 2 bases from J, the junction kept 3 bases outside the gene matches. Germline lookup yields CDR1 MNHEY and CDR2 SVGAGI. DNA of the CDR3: TGTGCCAGCAGTTACTCGGCGGGGGGTACCTACGAGCAGTACTTC. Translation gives CASSYSAGGTYEQYF.

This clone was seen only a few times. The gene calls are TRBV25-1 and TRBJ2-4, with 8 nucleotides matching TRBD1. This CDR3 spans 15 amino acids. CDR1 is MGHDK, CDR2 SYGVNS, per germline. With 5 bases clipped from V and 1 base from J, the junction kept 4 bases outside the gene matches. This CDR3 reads CASSPRQGAKNIQYF. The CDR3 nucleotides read TGTGCCAGCAGTCCCAGACAGGGGGCCAAAAACATTCAGTACTTC.

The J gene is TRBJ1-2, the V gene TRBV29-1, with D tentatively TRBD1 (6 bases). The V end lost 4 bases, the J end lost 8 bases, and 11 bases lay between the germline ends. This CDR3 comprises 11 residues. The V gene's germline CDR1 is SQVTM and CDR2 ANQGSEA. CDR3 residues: CSVGGDRGYTF. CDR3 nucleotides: TGCAGCGTTGGGGGAGACAGGGGCTACACCTTC.

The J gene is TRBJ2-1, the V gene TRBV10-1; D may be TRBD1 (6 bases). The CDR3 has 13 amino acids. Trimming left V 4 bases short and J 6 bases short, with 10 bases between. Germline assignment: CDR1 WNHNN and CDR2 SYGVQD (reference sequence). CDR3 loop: CASSVGAPNEQFF. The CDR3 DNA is TGCGCCAGCAGTGTGGGGGCCCCCAATGAGCAGTTCTTC.

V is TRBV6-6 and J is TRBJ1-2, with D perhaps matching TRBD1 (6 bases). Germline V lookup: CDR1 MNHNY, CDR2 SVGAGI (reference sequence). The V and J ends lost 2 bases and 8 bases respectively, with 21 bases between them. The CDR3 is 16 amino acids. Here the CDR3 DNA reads TGTGCCAGCAGTTACGCGACTACCGGGACATCAGGGGGCTACACCTTC. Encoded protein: CASSYATTGTSGGYTF.

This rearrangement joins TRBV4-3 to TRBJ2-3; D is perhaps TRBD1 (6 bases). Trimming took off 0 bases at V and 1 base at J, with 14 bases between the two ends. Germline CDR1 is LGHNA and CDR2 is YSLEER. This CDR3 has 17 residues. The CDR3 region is CASSQDSGARGTDTQYF. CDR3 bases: TGCGCCAGCAGCCAAGATTCAGGGGCGCGAGGCACAGATACGCAGTATTTT.

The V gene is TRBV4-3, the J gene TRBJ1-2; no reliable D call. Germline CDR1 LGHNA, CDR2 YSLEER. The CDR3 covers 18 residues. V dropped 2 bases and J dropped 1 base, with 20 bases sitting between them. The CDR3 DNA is TGCGCCAGCAGCCAATCGGGAGGTACCGCCGCCTTTAACTATGGCTACACCTTC. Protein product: CASSQSGGTAAFNYGYTF.

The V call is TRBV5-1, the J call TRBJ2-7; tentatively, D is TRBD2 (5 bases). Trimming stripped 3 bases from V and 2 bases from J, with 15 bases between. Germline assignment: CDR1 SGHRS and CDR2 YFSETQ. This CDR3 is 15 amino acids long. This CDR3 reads CASSWAGSLTYEQYF. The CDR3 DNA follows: TGCGCCAGCAGCTGGGCGGGCAGTCTCACCTACGAGCAGTACTTC.

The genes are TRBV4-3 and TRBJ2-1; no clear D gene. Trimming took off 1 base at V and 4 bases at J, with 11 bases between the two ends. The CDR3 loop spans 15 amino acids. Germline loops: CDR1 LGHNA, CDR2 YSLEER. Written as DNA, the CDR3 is TGCGCCAGCAGCCAAGGCATATCGGAGTACAATGAGCAGTTCTTC. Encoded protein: CASSQGISEYNEQFF.

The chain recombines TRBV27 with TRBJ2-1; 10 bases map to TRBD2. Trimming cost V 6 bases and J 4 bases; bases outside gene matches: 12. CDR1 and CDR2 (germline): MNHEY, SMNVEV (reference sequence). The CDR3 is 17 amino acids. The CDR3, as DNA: TGTGCCAGCAGACACAACCCGACTAGCGGGCCTTACAATGAGCAGTTCTTC. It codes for CASRHNPTSGPYNEQFF.

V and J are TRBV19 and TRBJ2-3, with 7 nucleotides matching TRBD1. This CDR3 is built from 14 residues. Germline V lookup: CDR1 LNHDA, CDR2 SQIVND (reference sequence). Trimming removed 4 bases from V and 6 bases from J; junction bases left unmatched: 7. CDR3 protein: CASSTRTGYDTQYF. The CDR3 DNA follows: TGTGCCAGTAGTACGAGGACAGGATACGATACGCAGTATTTT.

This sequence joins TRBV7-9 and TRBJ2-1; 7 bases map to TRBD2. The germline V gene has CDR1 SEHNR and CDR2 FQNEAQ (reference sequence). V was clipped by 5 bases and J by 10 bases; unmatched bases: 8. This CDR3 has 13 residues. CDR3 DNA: TGTGCCAGCAGCCGCCGACTAGCCCGGGAGCAGTTCTTC. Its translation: CASSRRLAREQFF.

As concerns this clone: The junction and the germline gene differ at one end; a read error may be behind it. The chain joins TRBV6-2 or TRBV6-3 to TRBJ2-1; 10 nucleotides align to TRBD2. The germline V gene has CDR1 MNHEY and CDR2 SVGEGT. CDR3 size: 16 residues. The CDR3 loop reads CASSDSSGGLGNEQFF. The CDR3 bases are TGTGCCAGCAGTGACTCTAGCGGGGGCTTAGGGAATGAGCAGTTCTTC.

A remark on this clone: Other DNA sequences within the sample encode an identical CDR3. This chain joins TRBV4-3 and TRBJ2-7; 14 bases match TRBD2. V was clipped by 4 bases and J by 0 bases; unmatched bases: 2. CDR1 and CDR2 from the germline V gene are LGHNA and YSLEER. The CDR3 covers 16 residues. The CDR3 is CASSPGTSGSSYEQYF. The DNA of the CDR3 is TGCGCCAGCAGCCCCGGGACTAGCGGGAGCTCCTACGAGCAGTACTTC.

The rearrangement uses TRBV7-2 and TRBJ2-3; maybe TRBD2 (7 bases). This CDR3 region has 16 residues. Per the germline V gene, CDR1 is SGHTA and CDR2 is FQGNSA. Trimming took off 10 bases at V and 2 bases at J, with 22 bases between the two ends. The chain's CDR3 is CATLTDGGAVTDTQYF. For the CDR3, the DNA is TGTGCCACCTTAACTGATGGGGGGGCGGTCACAGATACGCAGTATTTT.

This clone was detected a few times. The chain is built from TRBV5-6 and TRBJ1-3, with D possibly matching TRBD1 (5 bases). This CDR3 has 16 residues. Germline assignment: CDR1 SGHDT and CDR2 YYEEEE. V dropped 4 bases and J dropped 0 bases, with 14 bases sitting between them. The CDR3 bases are TGTGCCAGCAGCAAAACCGGGACTACCTCTGGAAACACCATATATTTT. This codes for CASSKTGTTSGNTIYF.

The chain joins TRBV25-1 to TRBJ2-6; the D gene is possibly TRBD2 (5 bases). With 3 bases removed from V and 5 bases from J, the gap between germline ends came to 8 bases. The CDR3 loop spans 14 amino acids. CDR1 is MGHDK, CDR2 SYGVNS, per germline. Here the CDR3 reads CASSDTGRANVLTF. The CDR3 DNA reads TGTGCCAGCAGTGATACCGGGAGGGCCAACGTCCTGACTTTC.

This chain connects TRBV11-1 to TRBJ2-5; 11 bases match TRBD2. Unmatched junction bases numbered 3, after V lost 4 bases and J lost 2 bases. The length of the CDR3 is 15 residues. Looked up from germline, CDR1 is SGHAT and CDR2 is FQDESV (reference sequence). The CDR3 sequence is CASSSGTSGQETQYF. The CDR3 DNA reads TGTGCCAGCAGCTCCGGGACTAGCGGACAAGAGACCCAGTACTTC. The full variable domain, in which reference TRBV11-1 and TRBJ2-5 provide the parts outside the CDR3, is EAEVAQSPRYKITEKSQAVAFWCDPISGHATLYWYRQILGQGPELLVQFQDESVVDDSQLPKDRFSAERLKGVDSTLKIQPAELGDSAMYLCASSSGTSGQETQYFGPGTRLLVL.

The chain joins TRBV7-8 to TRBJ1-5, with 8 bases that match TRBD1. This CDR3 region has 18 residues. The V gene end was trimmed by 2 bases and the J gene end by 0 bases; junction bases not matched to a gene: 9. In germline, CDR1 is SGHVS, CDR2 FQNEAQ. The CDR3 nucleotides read TGTGCCAGCAGCTTAAGGGCGCACAGGGGGATTAGCAATCAGCCCCAGCATTTT. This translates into CASSLRAHRGISNQPQHF. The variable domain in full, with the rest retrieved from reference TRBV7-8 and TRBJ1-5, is GAGVSQSPRYKVAKRGQDVALRCDPISGHVSLFWYQQALGQGPEFLTYFQNEAQLDKSGLPSDRFFAERPEGSVSTLKIQRTQQEDSAVYLCASSLRAHRGISNQPQHFGDGTRLSIL.

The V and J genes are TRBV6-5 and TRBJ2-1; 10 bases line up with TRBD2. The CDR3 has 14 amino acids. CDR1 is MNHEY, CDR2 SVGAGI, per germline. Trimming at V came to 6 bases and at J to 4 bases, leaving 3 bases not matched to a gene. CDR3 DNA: TGTGCCAGCAGCCTTAGCGGGGGGTACAATGAGCAGTTCTTC. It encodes CASSLSGGYNEQFF.

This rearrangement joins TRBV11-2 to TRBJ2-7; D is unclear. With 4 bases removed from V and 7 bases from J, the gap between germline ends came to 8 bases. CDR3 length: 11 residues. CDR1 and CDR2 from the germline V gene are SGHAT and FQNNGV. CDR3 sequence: CASSSFGEQYF. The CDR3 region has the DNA TGTGCCAGCAGCTCCTTCGGTGAGCAGTACTTC.

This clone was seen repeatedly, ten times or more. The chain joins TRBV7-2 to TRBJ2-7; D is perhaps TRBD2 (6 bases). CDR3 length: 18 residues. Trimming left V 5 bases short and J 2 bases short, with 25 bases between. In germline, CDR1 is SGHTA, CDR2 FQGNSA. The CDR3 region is CASSQYGPTGRTTYEQYF. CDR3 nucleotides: TGTGCCAGCAGCCAATACGGCCCCACGGGGAGGACCACCTACGAGCAGTACTTC.

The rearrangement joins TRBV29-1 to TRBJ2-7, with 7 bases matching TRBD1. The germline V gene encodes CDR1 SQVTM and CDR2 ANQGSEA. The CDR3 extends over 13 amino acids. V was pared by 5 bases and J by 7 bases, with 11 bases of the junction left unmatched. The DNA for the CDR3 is TGCAGCGTTTCTGACAGGGTCCCTAGTGAGCAGTACTTC. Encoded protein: CSVSDRVPSEQYF.